What follows are 31 T cell receptor beta chains derived from one specimen sequenced in a study of T cells in Graves' hyperthyroidism and ophthalmopathy. The investigators amplified TCR beta CDR3 regions from RNA transcripts. A first-round RT-PCR of the TCR CDR3 used the HTBI primer set. TCRdb re-called the multiplex PCR reads through MiXCR, storing one row per CDR3 protein. The table includes some 420,000 distinct CDR3 sequences, roughly an eighth detected once. The source material was blood. All receptors come from a woman aged 18-29 years with Graves' hyperthyroidism.

Regarding this clonotype: This sequence may be a read error, since a much larger clone differs from it by one base. This chain uses TRBV28 with TRBJ2-7, with D possibly matching TRBD1 (5 bases). The CDR3 extends over 13 amino acids. The germline V and J ends were trimmed by 2 bases and 5 bases, with 10 bases remaining between them. Per germline, CDR1 MDHEN and CDR2 SYDVKM. The chain's CDR3 is CASSLGHLHEQYF. The CDR3 nucleotides read TGTGCCAGCAGTTTAGGACACCTCCACGAGCAGTACTTC. The whole variable domain, remainder taken from reference TRBV28 and TRBJ2-7, is DVKVTQSSRYLVKRTGEKVFLECVQDMDHENMFWYRQDPGLGLRLIYFSYDVKMKEKGDIPEGYSVSREKKERFSLILESASTNQTSMYLCASSLGHLHEQYFGPGTRLTVT.

This clonotype was counted only a few times. CDR3 in amino acids: CASSSYQTSGYNEQFF. CDR3 DNA sequence: TGCGCCAGCAGCTCTTATCAGACTAGCGGATACAATGAGCAGTTCTTC. The chain carries TRBV5-1 and TRBJ2-1; the match to TRBD2 covers 9 bases. The CDR3 spans 16 residues. Germline loops: CDR1 SGHRS, CDR2 YFSETQ. After removal of 3 bases from V and 4 bases from J, the junction contained 8 bases not matched to a gene.

There are many counts of this clonotype. Written as DNA, the CDR3 is TGTGCCAGCAGTGCCCTGACTAGCTGGGGACAAGAGACCCAGTACTTC. Its translation: CASSALTSWGQETQYF. This chain links TRBV6-2 or TRBV6-3 with TRBJ2-5; 7 nucleotides match TRBD2. This CDR3 has 16 amino acids. The trim removed 5 bases at V and 2 bases at J, leaving 11 bases unmatched. The germline V gene has CDR1 MNHEY and CDR2 SVGEGT.

This chain joins TRBV30 and TRBJ1-5, with D possibly being TRBD1 (6 bases). The CDR3 sequence is 16 residues long. CDR1 and CDR2 from the germline V gene are GTSNPN and SVGIG (reference sequence). V shed 0 bases and J shed 6 bases, with 18 bases lying between them. CDR3 protein: CAWSVRSGGGGQPQHF. The CDR3 DNA sequence: TGTGCCTGGAGTGTACGATCGGGGGGCGGCGGTCAGCCCCAGCATTTT. Variable domain in full (rest from reference TRBV30 and TRBJ1-5): SQTIHQWPATLVQPVGSPLSLECTVEGTSNPNLYWYRQAAGRGLQLLFYSVGIGQISSEVPQNLSASRPQDRQFILSSKKLLLSDSGFYLCAWSVRSGGGGQPQHFGDGTRLSIL.

This clonotype occurred many times. The chain couples TRBV7-2 to TRBJ2-3; 11 nucleotides line up with TRBD2. Germline CDR1 SGHTA, CDR2 FQGNSA. The CDR3 is 16 amino acids. With V trimmed by 0 bases and J by 6 bases, 5 bases remained unmatched. The CDR3 sequence: CASSLALAGGADTQYF. The CDR3 nucleotides read TGTGCCAGCAGCTTAGCTCTAGCGGGAGGAGCGGATACGCAGTATTTT.

This clonotype was counted a few times. The chain couples TRBV6-2 or TRBV6-3 to TRBJ2-4; D is undetermined. Trimming stripped 8 bases from V and 0 bases from J, with 5 bases between. The CDR3 consists of 12 residues. CDR1 MNHEY and CDR2 SVGEGT come from the germline V gene. The CDR3 DNA sequence: TGTGCCAGCCAGCAAGCCAAAAACATTCAGTACTTC. Residues: CASQQAKNIQYF.

This clonotype was observed many times. The rearrangement uses TRBV6-1 and TRBJ2-5; 8 nucleotides agree with TRBD1. The CDR3 is 14 residues long. CDR1 MNHNS and CDR2 SASEGT come from the germline V gene. Germline trimming cut 8 bases from V and 6 bases from J; bases unmatched to any gene: 11. The CDR3 DNA reads as TGTGCCAGCGGTTTGGCAGGGGGCAGACAGACCCAGTACTTC. Its protein product is CASGLAGGRQTQYF.

This clonotype was observed at least ten times. The gene calls are TRBV28 and TRBJ1-2, with 10 bases aligning to TRBD1. The CDR3 is made up of 16 amino acids. CDR1 and CDR2 from the germline V gene are MDHEN and SYDVKM. The junction had 15 bases not matched to a gene; V was cut back by 6 bases and J by 8 bases. CDR3: CASRLSGTGAVGGYTF. The CDR3, as DNA: TGTGCCAGCAGACTTTCCGGGACAGGGGCCGTTGGAGGCTACACCTTC.

This clonotype was detected ten times or more. This chain links TRBV28 with TRBJ2-1; possibly TRBD1 for D (6 bases). Germline CDR1 and CDR2: MDHEN and SYDVKM. Between the trimmed V and J ends, which lost 2 bases and 0 bases, there was a span of 8 bases. The CDR3 has 15 residues. The CDR3 DNA follows: TGTGCCAGCAGTTTAAGGACAGTCTCCTACAATGAGCAGTTCTTC. Amino acid sequence: CASSLRTVSYNEQFF.

The V and J genes are TRBV6-1 and TRBJ2-1; 11 bases fit TRBD1. There are 15 residues in the CDR3. The V gene end was trimmed by 3 bases and the J gene end by 7 bases; junction bases not matched to a gene: 5. Germline V gene lookup returns CDR1 MNHNS and CDR2 SASEGT. CDR3 nucleotides: TGTGCCAGCAGTGACCGGGACAGGGGGGGGAATGAGCAGTTCTTC. Its translation is CASSDRDRGGNEQFF.

A word on this clonotype: This may come from a read error, since a much larger clone is one base off. The chain is built from TRBV13 and TRBJ2-7, with D perhaps assigned TRBD1 or TRBD2 (6 bases each). The germline gives CDR1 PRHDT, CDR2 FYEKMQ (reference sequence). V lost 5 bases and J 7 bases, leaving 24 bases between the germline ends. This CDR3 has 16 residues. CDR3 loop: CASSEGGWGRNNEQYF. For the CDR3, the DNA is TGTGCCAGCAGCGAGGGAGGATGGGGGCGGAACAATGAGCAGTACTTC.

In its sample, this clonotype was seen many times. The chain carries TRBV5-1 and TRBJ2-7; D is perhaps TRBD1 or TRBD2 (5 bases each). This CDR3 region has 14 residues. Trimming cost V 5 bases and J 0 bases, with 12 bases left between them. Germline V gene data show CDR1 as SGHRS and CDR2 as YFSETQ. Here the CDR3 DNA reads TGCGCCAGCAGAACGGACGGGGCCTCCTACGAGCAGTACTTC. Translated: CASRTDGASYEQYF.

This sequence joins TRBV5-1 and TRBJ2-2; maybe TRBD1 (7 bases). V dropped 4 bases and J dropped 2 bases, with 12 bases sitting between them. From germline, CDR1 is SGHRS and CDR2 YFSETQ. CDR3 size: 15 residues. The CDR3 loop is CASSGRTGNTGELFF. CDR3 DNA: TGCGCCAGCAGCGGGAGGACAGGCAACACCGGGGAGCTGTTTTTT.

The chain carries TRBV7-9 and TRBJ2-5; the match to TRBD1 covers 10 bases. Trimming at V came to 3 bases and at J to 5 bases, leaving 6 bases not matched to a gene. CDR1 and CDR2 (germline): SEHNR, FQNEAQ (reference sequence). This CDR3 region has 15 residues. The CDR3 coding sequence is TGTGCCAGCAGCTTGGGGACAGGGGTCCGGGAGACCCAGTACTTC. It is translated as CASSLGTGVRETQYF. The complete variable domain, with remaining parts taken from reference TRBV7-9 and TRBJ2-5, reads DTGVSQNPRHKITKRGQNVTFRCDPISEHNRLYWYRQTLGQGPEFLTYFQNEAQLEKSRLLSDRFSAERPKGSFSTLEIQRTEQGDSAMYLCASSLGTGVRETQYFGPGTRLLVL.

The table lists this clonotype with many counts. This chain's CDR3 is CASSLTVDGYEQYF. The DNA of the CDR3 is TGTGCCAGCAGCTTAACGGTTGACGGCTACGAGCAGTACTTC. The chain uses TRBV7-3 and TRBJ2-7; D gene ambiguous. The V gene lost 0 bases and the J gene lost 3 bases, with 9 bases spanning the gap. The CDR3 sequence is 14 residues long. Looked up from germline, CDR1 is SGHTA and CDR2 is FQGTGA.

This clonotype appeared many times. This chain connects TRBV10-3 to TRBJ1-1; perhaps TRBD1 as D (5 bases). Trimming removed 6 bases from V and 2 bases from J, with 16 bases in between. This CDR3 spans 15 amino acids. The germline gives CDR1 ENHRY, CDR2 SYGVKD. Written as DNA, the CDR3 is TGTGCCATCAGAGCCGCCGGGACGCCAAACACTGAAGCTTTCTTT. Its translation: CAIRAAGTPNTEAFF.

This clonotype was seen repeatedly, ten times or more. The J gene is TRBJ2-7, the V gene TRBV12-3 or TRBV12-4; tentative D call: TRBD2 (6 bases). The CDR3 is 13 amino acids. Trimming left V 8 bases short and J 2 bases short, with 13 bases between. CDR3 nucleotides: TGTGCCAGCGGCTGGGGGGAAACCTACGAGCAGTACTTC. Its translation: CASGWGETYEQYF.

This clonotype showed up many times. The chain carries TRBV10-3 and TRBJ1-1, with D hard to call. Trimming left V 3 bases short and J 8 bases short, with 13 bases between. Germline CDR1 ENHRY, CDR2 SYGVKD. The CDR3 is 13 amino acids. CDR3 sequence reads: CAISDMLGIEAFF. The CDR3 DNA reads as TGTGCCATCAGTGACATGTTAGGGATAGAAGCTTTCTTT.

This clonotype was picked up many times. The chain combines TRBV20-1 with TRBJ2-7; D possibly corresponds to TRBD1 (5 bases). Trimming took 5 bases from V and 2 from J, leaving 25 bases between them. Germline CDR1 DFQATT, CDR2 SNEGSKA (reference sequence). The CDR3 covers 17 residues. The CDR3 reads CSAYSGFPSPSTYEQYF. DNA for the CDR3: TGCAGTGCTTATTCAGGGTTTCCCTCCCCCTCTACCTACGAGCAGTACTTC.

This clonotype was picked up many times. This chain links TRBV28 with TRBJ1-1; 9 positions match TRBD1. The germline V gene encodes CDR1 MDHEN and CDR2 SYDVKM. Unmatched junction bases numbered 12, after V lost 5 bases and J lost 5 bases. The CDR3 sequence is 16 residues long. The CDR3 loop is CASSTPASGTGTEAFF. The CDR3 DNA sequence: TGTGCCAGCAGTACACCCGCCTCCGGGACAGGGACTGAAGCTTTCTTT.

Worth noting for this clonotype: A read error may be the cause here, since a much bigger clone is one base away. This chain uses TRBV12-3 or TRBV12-4 with TRBJ2-5, with 10 positions matching TRBD2. This CDR3 comprises 14 residues. Trimming cost V 5 bases and J 5 bases; bases outside gene matches: 5. The CDR3 sequence is CASSLHSGGETQYF. CDR3 bases: TGTGCCAGCAGTCTTCATAGCGGGGGGGAGACCCAGTACTTC.

This clonotype was counted at least ten times. V is TRBV20-1 and J is TRBJ2-3, with D possibly being TRBD2 (5 bases). Trimming stripped 1 base from V and 0 bases from J, with 11 bases between. The length of the CDR3 is 15 residues. CDR1 DFQATT and CDR2 SNEGSKA come from the germline V gene (reference sequence). CDR3 sequence reads: CSARGVSESTDTQYF. The CDR3 coding sequence is TGCAGTGCTAGAGGAGTTAGCGAGAGCACAGATACGCAGTATTTT.

V gene TRBV7-6 combines with J gene TRBJ2-1; 12 bases are shared with TRBD1. The germline gives CDR1 SGHVS, CDR2 FNYEAQ. There are 17 residues in the CDR3. After removal of 0 bases from V and 10 bases from J, the junction contained 10 bases not matched to a gene. CDR3 in DNA: TGTGCCAGCAGCTTAGCTGGGCTCCGGGACAGGGGGCCCGAGCAGTTCTTC. It yields the protein CASSLAGLRDRGPEQFF.

This clonotype showed up just a few times. The CDR3 region is CASTQLENTEAFF. CDR3 bases: TGTGCCAGCACCCAATTGGAGAACACTGAAGCTTTCTTT. V and J are TRBV6-1 and TRBJ1-1; D gene unclear. This CDR3 is 13 amino acids long. Germline V CDR1 and CDR2: MNHNS, SASEGT. Between the trimmed V and J ends, which lost 7 bases and 1 base, there was a span of 10 bases.

This clonotype was recorded many times. This chain connects TRBV28 to TRBJ1-2; D ambiguous. From germline, CDR1 is MDHEN and CDR2 SYDVKM. CDR3 length equals 15 residues. With 5 bases removed from V and 4 bases from J, the gap between germline ends came to 17 bases. The DNA for the CDR3 is TGTGCCAGCAGTACCCGAGAGGGTGCTGGCTATGGCTACACCTTC. It yields the protein CASSTREGAGYGYTF.

This clonotype occurred many times. This sequence joins TRBV6-1 and TRBJ2-4; 8 bases agree with TRBD1. Looked up from germline, CDR1 is MNHNS and CDR2 is SASEGT. The ends lost 6 bases at V and 1 base at J; junction bases unmatched: 11. The CDR3 length is 17 residues. The CDR3: CASRDRDRGGAKNIQYF. In DNA form, the CDR3 reads TGTGCCAGCAGGGACAGGGATAGAGGGGGTGCCAAAAACATTCAGTACTTC.

Ten or more counts support this clonotype. The chain employs TRBV6-2 or TRBV6-3 and TRBJ2-1; 12 bases line up with TRBD2. Losses at the gene ends were 2 bases for V and 7 bases for J; bases not matched to a gene: 9. The CDR3 length is 17 residues. Germline CDR1 reads MNHEY; CDR2 reads SVGEGT. CDR3 amino acids: CASSYPTGLAGINEQFF. Here the CDR3 DNA reads TGTGCCAGCAGTTACCCCACCGGACTAGCGGGAATTAATGAGCAGTTCTTC.

The chain employs TRBV10-3 and TRBJ2-6, with TRBD1 identical over 12 bases. Germline CDR1 is ENHRY and CDR2 is SYGVKD. The V gene end was trimmed by 4 bases and the J gene end by 3 bases; junction bases not matched to a gene: 10. This CDR3 has 19 amino acids. CDR3 region: CAISGRDRGPVSGANVLTF. DNA for the CDR3: TGTGCCATCAGTGGCCGGGACAGGGGGCCTGTAAGTGGGGCCAACGTCCTGACTTTC.

Points on this clonotype: A much larger clone differs from this one at a single base, so this may be a read error. The gene calls are TRBV20-1 and TRBJ2-1; D call uncertain. The J call could be wrong; TRBJ2-7 is a better fit for the DNA end. CDR3 size: 13 residues. The germline V gene has CDR1 DFQATT and CDR2 SNEGSKA (reference sequence). The CDR3 DNA follows: TGCAGTGCTAGAGTGTCGGGTCGAAATGAGCAGTACTTC. Protein sequence: CSARVSGRNEQYF.

This clonotype was seen many times. The chain is built from TRBV27 and TRBJ2-3; no clear D gene. The CDR3 is 13 residues long. The V end was cut by 7 bases, the J end by 2 bases, with 10 bases between. Per germline, CDR1 MNHEY and CDR2 SMNVEV (reference sequence). CDR3 amino acids: CASMVPDTDTQYF. The CDR3 DNA follows: TGTGCCAGCATGGTACCTGACACAGATACGCAGTATTTT.

The chain carries TRBV2 and TRBJ2-1; D gene uncertain. V was trimmed by 4 bases and J by 3 bases, leaving 7 bases between them. This CDR3 has 13 amino acids. The V gene's germline CDR1 is SNHLY and CDR2 FYNNEI. CDR3 protein: CASSGQRYNEQFF. Written as DNA, the CDR3 is TGTGCCAGCAGTGGACAACGCTACAATGAGCAGTTCTTC.